The present TCR beta chain was sequenced within a study of low-dose radiotherapy and immunotherapy resistance in tumors. The J segment lost 4 bases and the V segment lost 6 bases, leaving 5 bases of the junction unmatched. This CDR3 comprises 14 residues. Germline V gives CDR1 MNHEY, CDR2 SVGAGI. This clonotype was recorded many times. First-strand cDNA relied on TRAV- and TRBV-specific primers spanning alpha and beta chains. A roughly 20-cycle PCR with a constant-region primer and V-primer adapter amplified TCRs. TCRdb processed the reads anew with MiXCR; each CDR3 protein has one entry. The table lists 65,000 to 95,000 distinct CDR3 sequences, over 15% of them singletons. Stated time point: after trial treatment. Treatment denoted: LDRT plus nivolumab, ipilimumab, low-dose cyclophosphamide and aspirin (RACIN trial).

The rearrangement links TRBV6-5 to TRBJ2-3, with TRBD2 matching over 9 bases. This receptor was obtained from a male donor with prostate cancer. The sample consisted of PBMCs, taken after low-dose radiotherapy plus immunotherapy. CDR3 sequence reads: CASRAGGLADTQYF. For the CDR3, the DNA is TGTGCCAGCAGGGCGGGAGGGCTCGCAGATACGCAGTATTTT.